Listed below are T cell receptor beta chains from one sample, sequenced in a study of CD8+ T cells in alopecia areata. Profiling relied on immunoSEQ multiplex PCR, and the TCRdb table lists in-frame clones only, not all of them. The sample has some 170,000 clones, 50% to 70% seen once. This specimen consisted of CD4+ T cells sorted from blood, obtained at week 0. The source of these receptors is a human donor with alopecia areata. CDR3s include the opening cysteine and the closing phenylalanine or tryptophan. Fields, in order: clone size, D gene, V gene, J gene, CDR3 DNA, CDR3 protein. D genes are given only for firm matches. Clone size is shown for a subset of rows, as once, few, many or a class of expanded clone.

abundance: NA
d_gene: TRBD1
v_gene: TRBV2
j_gene: TRBJ2-5
CDR3nt: TGTGCCAGCAGTGGATCAGGGGGAGAGACCCAGTACTTC
CDR3aa: CASSGSGGETQYF

abundance: few
d_gene: TRBD2
v_gene: TRBV10-3
j_gene: TRBJ2-2
CDR3nt: TGTGCCACCGATAGCGGGGAAGTTAACGTAGGGGAGCTGTTTTTT
CDR3aa: CATDSGEVNVGELFF

abundance: NA
d_gene: NA
v_gene: TRBV29-1
j_gene: TRBJ1-1
CDR3nt: TGCAGCGTTGATCAATCCAGGGGTTTGAACACTGAAGCTTTCTTT
CDR3aa: CSVDQSRGLNTEAFF

abundance: NA
d_gene: NA
v_gene: TRBV5-1
j_gene: TRBJ2-3
CDR3nt: TGCGCCAGCAGCTCCCTAGGGCTGGTAGATACGCAGTATTTT
CDR3aa: CASSSLGLVDTQYF

abundance: NA
d_gene: NA
v_gene: TRBV13
j_gene: TRBJ1-4
CDR3nt: TGTGCCAGCAGCTTCTCTCCAACTAATGAAAAACTGTTTTTT
CDR3aa: CASSFSPTNEKLFF

abundance: NA
d_gene: NA
v_gene: TRBV29-1
j_gene: TRBJ1-2
CDR3nt: TGCAGCGTTACCTGGCCGTTTAACTATGGCTACACCTTC
CDR3aa: CSVTWPFNYGYTF

abundance: once
d_gene: NA
v_gene: TRBV25-1
j_gene: TRBJ1-1
CDR3nt: TGTGCCAGCAAGGAGCTCACTGAAGCTTTCTTT
CDR3aa: CASKELTEAFF

abundance: few
d_gene: NA
v_gene: TRBV29-1
j_gene: TRBJ2-7
CDR3nt: TGCAGCGCTTCTTGGGGGGACTCCTACGAGCAGTACTTC
CDR3aa: CSASWGDSYEQYF

abundance: few
d_gene: TRBD2
v_gene: TRBV5-1
j_gene: TRBJ2-2
CDR3nt: TGCGCCAGCAGCTTCCCCACCGGGAGGGGGAACACCGGGGAGCTGTTTTTT
CDR3aa: CASSFPTGRGNTGELFF

abundance: NA
d_gene: TRBD2
v_gene: TRBV7-9
j_gene: TRBJ2-3
CDR3nt: TGTGCCAGCAGCTTGGGACTAGCGGCTTTGGATACGCAGTATTTT
CDR3aa: CASSLGLAALDTQYF

abundance: NA
d_gene: NA
v_gene: TRBV18
j_gene: TRBJ1-5
CDR3nt: TGTGCCAGCTCACCAACCGGGGGCGAGCCCCAGCATTTT
CDR3aa: CASSPTGGEPQHF

abundance: few
d_gene: NA
v_gene: TRBV29-1
j_gene: TRBJ2-1
CDR3nt: TGCAGCGTTCAAGAACGAAGCTCCTACAATGAGCAGTTCTTC
CDR3aa: CSVQERSSYNEQFF

abundance: NA
d_gene: NA
v_gene: TRBV25-1
j_gene: TRBJ1-2
CDR3nt: TGTGCCAGCAGTGAAGCGGCAGGGGTCCCCTCCTATGGCTACACCTTC
CDR3aa: CASSEAAGVPSYGYTF

abundance: NA
d_gene: TRBD1
v_gene: TRBV29-1
j_gene: TRBJ2-1
CDR3nt: TGCAGCGTTGTGAGGGCGGCAGGGGGCTACAATGAGCAGTTCTTC
CDR3aa: CSVVRAAGGYNEQFF

abundance: NA
d_gene: TRBD1
v_gene: TRBV5-1
j_gene: TRBJ1-1
CDR3nt: TGCGCCAGCAGCTCCCGGGACAGGGATACTGAAGCTTTCTTT
CDR3aa: CASSSRDRDTEAFF

abundance: NA
d_gene: TRBD1
v_gene: TRBV5-1
j_gene: TRBJ2-3
CDR3nt: TGCGCCAGCAGCTCAACAGGGGCCACAGATACGCAGTATTTT
CDR3aa: CASSSTGATDTQYF

abundance: NA
d_gene: NA
v_gene: TRBV29-1
j_gene: TRBJ2-3
CDR3nt: TGCAGCGTTGAAGGTGGGGTCCGCACAGATACGCAGTATTTT
CDR3aa: CSVEGGVRTDTQYF

abundance: few
d_gene: NA
v_gene: TRBV30
j_gene: TRBJ2-5
CDR3nt: TGTGCCTGGAGTAGAGGGAACCAAGAGACCCAGTACTTC
CDR3aa: CAWSRGNQETQYF

abundance: NA
d_gene: NA
v_gene: TRBV29-1
j_gene: TRBJ2-5
CDR3nt: TGCAGCGTTGGGCGTTTCCAAGAGACCCAGTACTTC
CDR3aa: CSVGRFQETQYF

abundance: NA
d_gene: TRBD1
v_gene: TRBV5-5
j_gene: TRBJ2-5
CDR3nt: TGTGCCAGCAGCATACAGGGGCAAGAGACCCAGTACTTC
CDR3aa: CASSIQGQETQYF

abundance: NA
d_gene: NA
v_gene: TRBV6-5
j_gene: TRBJ1-6
CDR3nt: TGTGCCAGCAGTTTCCCTAATTCACCCCTCCACTTT
CDR3aa: CASSFPNSPLHF

abundance: NA
d_gene: TRBD2
v_gene: TRBV7-2
j_gene: TRBJ2-1
CDR3nt: TGTGCCAGCAGCTTAGACAGAGCGGGGGGGCGATTCTTC
CDR3aa: CASSLDRAGGRFF

abundance: NA
d_gene: TRBD1
v_gene: TRBV10-3
j_gene: TRBJ1-5
CDR3nt: TGTGCCATCAGTGGGGGGACAGGGGATCAGCCCCAGCATTTT
CDR3aa: CAISGGTGDQPQHF

abundance: NA
d_gene: TRBD1
v_gene: TRBV5-1
j_gene: TRBJ1-2
CDR3nt: TGCGCCAGCAGCCCGGTTGGGACAGCCTATGGCTACACCTTC
CDR3aa: CASSPVGTAYGYTF

abundance: NA
d_gene: TRBD1
v_gene: TRBV5-1
j_gene: TRBJ2-7
CDR3nt: TGCGCCAGCAGCGGGGAAGACAGGGTAATACGCGAGCAGTACTTC
CDR3aa: CASSGEDRVIREQYF